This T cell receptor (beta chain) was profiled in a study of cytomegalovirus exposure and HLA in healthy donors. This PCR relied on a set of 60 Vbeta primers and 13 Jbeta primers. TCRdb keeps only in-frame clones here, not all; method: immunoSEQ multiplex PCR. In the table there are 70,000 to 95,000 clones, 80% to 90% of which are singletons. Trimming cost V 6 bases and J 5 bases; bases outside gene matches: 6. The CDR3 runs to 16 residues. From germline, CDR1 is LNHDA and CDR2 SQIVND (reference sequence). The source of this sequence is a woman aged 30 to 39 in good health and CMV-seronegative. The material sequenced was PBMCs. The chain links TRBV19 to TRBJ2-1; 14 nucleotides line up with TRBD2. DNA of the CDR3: TGTGCCAGTAGACGACTAGCGGGAGGGCCCAACAATGAGCAGTTCTTC. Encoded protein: CASRRLAGGPNNEQFF.